At least ten counts were recorded for the clone carrying this T cell receptor (beta chain). The ends were cut back, 0 bases at V and 4 bases at J, with 5 bases in the middle. This CDR3 spans 12 amino acids. Germline lookup yields CDR1 GTSNPN and CDR2 SVGIG (reference sequence). This record comes from a study of molecular identifiers for immune sequencing clone quantification. TCRdb reprocessed the PCR reads with MiXCR, giving one entry per CDR3 protein. This table holds 550,000 to 750,000 distinct CDR3 sequences, roughly 21% found once. The J gene is TRBJ2-3, the V gene TRBV30; unclear D gene. The source material was naive CD8+ T cells from blood, with Jurkat cell RNA spiked in. Sample subset: FACS-sorted CD8+CD4-CCR7+CD45RA+ naive T cells. This clonotype originated in a human donor in good health. Some libraries in this study had Jurkat cell RNA spiked in. CDR3 loop: CAWSVSSDTQYF. CDR3 DNA sequence: TGTGCCTGGAGTGTATCTTCAGATACGCAGTATTTT.